This record concerns one TCR beta chain sequence. Clones were read by immunoSEQ multiplex PCR, and TCRdb kept only the in-frame ones, dropping some. The table has about 280,000 clones, around 90% seen once. These data belong to a study of blood T cell repertoires in COVID-19. Source material: PBMCs or T cells enriched from blood (not recorded which). This TCR derives from a middle-aged man who had been exposed to COVID-19.

CDR3 loop: CASSFASGSYEQFF. CDR3 DNA sequence: TGTGCCAGCAGCTTTGCTAGCGGGAGTTATGAGCAGTTCTTC. The V gene is TRBV5-4, the J gene TRBJ2-1; TRBD2 agrees at 10 bases. Germline V CDR1 and CDR2: SGHNT, YYREEE (reference sequence). This CDR3 is 14 amino acids long. V gave up 2 bases and J gave up 8 bases; unmatched junction bases: 4. Full variable domain (rest looked up from reference TRBV5-4 and TRBJ2-1): ETGVTQSPTHLIKTRGQQVTLRCSSQSGHNTVSWYQQALGQGPQFIFQYYREEENGRGNFPPRFSGLQFPNYSSELNVNALELDDSALYLCASSFASGSYEQFFGPGTRLTVL.